These T cell receptor beta chains were read from a single sample in a study of control samples from healthy donors and cancer patients. Clones were read by immunoSEQ multiplex PCR, and TCRdb kept only the in-frame ones, dropping some. Of 100,000 to 150,000 clones in the sample, approximately 91% were seen once. What was sequenced was blood. The receptors derive from a woman in her late teens or twenties in good health. CDR3s include the opening cysteine and the closing phenylalanine or tryptophan. A D gene is named only where the DNA matches it firmly. Clone size appears in some rows only: once, few, many, or a class for an expanded clone.

TRBJ1-2 | . | TRBV7-9 | TRBD1 | TGTGCCAGCAGCTACTACAGGGGAGGTGAAAATGGCTACACCTTC | CASSYYRGGENGYTF
TRBJ2-3 | . | TRBV6-5 | . | TGTGCCAGCTCCCGCACAGGGAGGGTCACAGATACGCAGTATTTT | CASSRTGRVTDTQYF
TRBJ2-1 | . | TRBV11-2 | TRBD1 | TGTGCCAGCAGCTTAGTGTCGGGACAGGGGGTGTACAATGAGCAGTTCTTC | CASSLVSGQGVYNEQFF
TRBJ2-5 | . | TRBV19 | TRBD2 | TGTGCCAGTACCCTATCCGGGACGGGGGGAGAGACCCAGTACTTC | CASTLSGTGGETQYF
TRBJ2-4 | . | TRBV7-6 | TRBD1 | TGTGCCAGCAGCCCGAGGACAGGGGGTGCCAAAAACATTCAGTACTTC | CASSPRTGGAKNIQYF
TRBJ1-4 | . | TRBV18 | TRBD1 | TGTGCCAGCTCACCTCCTCGGACAGGGGGCTTTGAAAAACTGTTTTTT | CASSPPRTGGFEKLFF
TRBJ2-5 | . | TRBV12-5 | . | TGTGCTAGTGGTTGTCGGGGGTTTAGGGTCAAGCCCGCACAAGAGACCCAGTACTTC | CASGCRGFRVKPAQETQYF
TRBJ2-6 | . | TRBV28 | TRBD1 | TGTGCCACCACAGGGGCCGCCCTCGGCTCTGGGGCCAACGTCCTGACTTTC | CATTGAALGSGANVLTF
TRBJ2-3 | once | TRBV19 | . | TGTGCCAGTAGTCCGGGCACAGATACGCAGTATTTT | CASSPGTDTQYF
TRBJ1-2 | . | TRBV30 | TRBD1 | TGTGCTCTAGGGGACAGGGGTTGGGGCTACACCTTC | CALGDRGWGYTF
TRBJ2-3 | . | TRBV4-3 | . | TGCGCCAGCAGCCAATTAGGGGGGGCAGATACGCAGTATTTT | CASSQLGGADTQYF
TRBJ2-7 | . | TRBV24-1 | . | TGTGCCACCAGTGAACGGGACGAGCAGTACTTC | CATSERDEQYF
TRBJ2-3 | once | TRBV4-3 | TRBD1 | TGCGCCAGCAGCCCACAGGGGGTTGATACAGATACGCAGTATTTT | CASSPQGVDTDTQYF
TRBJ2-7 | few | TRBV3-1/TRBV3-2 | . | TGTGCCAGCAGCCGACAGTTGAGCTCCTACGAGCAGTACTTC | CASSRQLSSYEQYF
TRBJ2-3 | . | TRBV9 | . | TGTGCCAGCAGCGTAGTGGGGGGGGCCACAGATACGCAGTATTTT | CASSVVGGATDTQYF
TRBJ2-3 | . | TRBV7-9 | TRBD2 | TGTGCCAGCAGCCCGGAGGAACTAGCGGGGACCCAGGGAGATACGCAGTATTTT | CASSPEELAGTQGDTQYF
TRBJ1-3 | . | TRBV28 | TRBD1 | TGTGCCAGCAGTTTAATACGACAGGGGGACGGAAACACCATATATTTT | CASSLIRQGDGNTIYF
TRBJ1-1 | . | TRBV19 | . | TGTGCCAGTAGTATAAAGCGGACAGCGAACACTGAAGCTTTCTTT | CASSIKRTANTEAFF
TRBJ2-1 | once | TRBV11-2 | . | TGTGCCAGCAGCTTAGAAGGAGGGCCTAGTCAGTTCTTC | CASSLEGGPSQFF
TRBJ1-4 | . | TRBV12-5 | . | TGTGCTAGTGGTTTGGGGAAATGGGGTAATGAAAAACTGTTTTTT | CASGLGKWGNEKLFF
TRBJ2-1 | . | TRBV6-2/TRBV6-3 | . | TGTGCCAGCAGACCTCCCTCTTCCAGGCTGGGGGAGCAGTTCTTC | CASRPPSSRLGEQFF
TRBJ2-7 | . | TRBV12-5 | . | TGTGCTAGTGGTTTGGTAGGATGGGGGAGCTCCTACGAGCAGTACTTC | CASGLVGWGSSYEQYF
TRBJ2-2 | . | TRBV5-1 | TRBD2 | TGCGCCAGCAGCTGGGAGCTAGCGGGAGCTGGCACCGGGGAGCTGTTTTTT | CASSWELAGAGTGELFF
TRBJ1-2 | . | TRBV10-3 | TRBD1 | TGTGCCATCAGTGAGGGGCAGGGGGCTTTTGGCTACACCTTC | CAISEGQGAFGYTF
TRBJ2-2 | few | TRBV27 | TRBD2 | TGTGCCAGCAGTTTAAGTCGCGGGGGGCGGGCCACCGGGGAGCTGTTTTTT | CASSLSRGGRATGELFF
TRBJ1-1 | once | TRBV28 | . | TGTGCCAGCAGTTTATCAAGGGGTGGGAACACTGAAGCTTTCTTT | CASSLSRGGNTEAFF
TRBJ1-1 | . | TRBV30 | TRBD1 | TGTGCCTGGAGGGACGACGCCAGGGGGCGGGTAGCTTTCTTT | CAWRDDARGRVAFF
TRBJ1-3 | . | TRBV11-2 | . | TGTGCCAGCAGCTTAGGCGCCAGAGGCTCTGGAAACACCATATATTTT | CASSLGARGSGNTIYF
TRBJ2-3 | . | TRBV4-3 | . | TGCGCCAGCAGCCAAGATCCTTGGATCATGGAACGGGATCTGACAGATACGCAGTATTTT | CASSQDPWIMERDLTDTQYF
TRBJ1-1 | . | TRBV25-1 | . | TGTGCCAGCAGTGAATTCGGGGGAGGCACTGAAGCTTTCTTT | CASSEFGGGTEAFF
TRBJ2-7 | . | TRBV29-1 | . | TGCAGCGTGGACATCAGCTACGAGCAGTACTTC | CSVDISYEQYF
TRBJ2-7 | . | TRBV6-2/TRBV6-3 | TRBD2 | TGTGCCAGCAGTGGTGGACTAGCGGGAACCTACGAGCAGTACTTC | CASSGGLAGTYEQYF
TRBJ1-3 | once | TRBV28 | . | TGTGCCAGCAGTTTATCGACACCTGATTTCCGAGGAAACACCATATATTTT | CASSLSTPDFRGNTIYF
TRBJ1-3 | . | TRBV12-5 | . | TGTGCTAGTGCCCAAAACAGTGGGTACACCATATATTTT | CASAQNSGYTIYF
TRBJ2-2 | . | TRBV20-1 | TRBD2 | TGCAGTGCTAGTCCGCTACTAGCGGGGAACACCGGGGAGCTGTTTTTT | CSASPLLAGNTGELFF
TRBJ1-2 | . | TRBV29-1 | TRBD1 | TGCAGCGTGGAAAAGACAGGGGGGAAATATGGCTACACCTTC | CSVEKTGGKYGYTF
TRBJ2-5 | . | TRBV7-9 | . | TGTGCCAGCAGCCACTGGGACACGGCGGGAGAGACCCAGTACTTC | CASSHWDTAGETQYF
TRBJ2-2 | . | TRBV24-1 | . | TGTGCCACCAGTGATTTGTTAAACGGGGAGCTGTTTTTT | CATSDLLNGELFF
TRBJ2-3 | . | TRBV10-1 | TRBD2 | TGCGCCAGCAGTGAGTCGCGCGGGGGGGCGGATACGCAGTATTTT | CASSESRGGADTQYF
TRBJ1-2 | . | TRBV6-5 | TRBD1 | TGTGCCACCCGGACAGGTGGTTCGATTGTTTATGGCTACACCTTC | CATRTGGSIVYGYTF
TRBJ1-1 | . | TRBV10-3 | TRBD1 | TGTGCCATCAGTGAGTTTCACAGGGGAGTGAGAGTTATGAACACTGAAGCTTTCTTT | CAISEFHRGVRVMNTEAFF
TRBJ2-5 | . | TRBV2 | TRBD2 | TGTGCCAGCGGGACTAGCGGGGGTAGAAGAGAGACCCAGTACTTC | CASGTSGGRRETQYF
TRBJ1-2 | . | TRBV2 | . | TGTGCCAGCAGTCGACGCGACAGGTTCTATGGCTACACCTTC | CASSRRDRFYGYTF
TRBJ2-3 | . | TRBV4-3 | . | TGCGCCAGCAGCCAAGCGGTGAGAGATACGCAGTATTTT | CASSQAVRDTQYF
TRBJ2-3 | . | TRBV3-1/TRBV3-2 | TRBD1 | TGTGCCAGCAGCCAAGATGGTTTATTAGGGGGCCGCGTTGGAGATACGCAGTATTTT | CASSQDGLLGGRVGDTQYF
TRBJ2-7 | . | TRBV28 | . | TGTGCCAGCAGTGCGATGAAGGGGGTTGGGGAGCAGTACTTC | CASSAMKGVGEQYF
TRBJ1-4 | once | TRBV21-1 | . | TGTGCCAGCAGCGAAGACAGGGTCGGAGTTGTGTCTGAAAAACTGTTTTTT | CASSEDRVGVVSEKLFF
TRBJ2-3 | . | TRBV4-1 | . | TGCGCCAGCAGCCAAGATCCAGACACAGATACGCAGTATTTT | CASSQDPDTDTQYF